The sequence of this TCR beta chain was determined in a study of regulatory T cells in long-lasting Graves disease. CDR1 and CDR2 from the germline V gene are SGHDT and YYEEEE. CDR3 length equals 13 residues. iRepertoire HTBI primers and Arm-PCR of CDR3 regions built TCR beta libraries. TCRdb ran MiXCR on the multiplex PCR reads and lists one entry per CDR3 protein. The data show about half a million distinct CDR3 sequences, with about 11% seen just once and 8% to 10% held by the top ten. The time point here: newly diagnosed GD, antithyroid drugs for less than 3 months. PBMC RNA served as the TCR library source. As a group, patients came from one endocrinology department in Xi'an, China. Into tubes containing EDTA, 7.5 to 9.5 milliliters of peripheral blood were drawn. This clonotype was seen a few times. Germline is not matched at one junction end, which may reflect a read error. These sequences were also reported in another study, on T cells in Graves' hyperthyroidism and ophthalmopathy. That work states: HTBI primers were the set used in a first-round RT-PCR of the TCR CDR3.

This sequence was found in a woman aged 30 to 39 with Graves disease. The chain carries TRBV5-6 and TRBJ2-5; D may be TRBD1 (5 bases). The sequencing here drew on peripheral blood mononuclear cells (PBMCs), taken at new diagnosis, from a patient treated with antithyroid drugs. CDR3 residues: CASSLAAGETQYF. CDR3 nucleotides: TGCGCCAGCAGCTTGGCAGCAGGGGAGACCCAGTACTTC.